Below, 20 T cell receptor beta chains from the same sample are listed, as sequenced in a study of coeliac disease. Overall study findings and caveats: Control samples showed higher TRB and TRG clonality than intraepithelial and lamina propria samples in active celiac disease.

The repertoire was sequenced with immunoSEQ multiplex PCR; TCRdb's copy has only in-frame clones and lacks some. The data contain about 4,100 clones, 66% of them singletons. Antigens for these TCRs are unknown. Sequencing input: intraepithelial lymphocytes from the gut. The receptors were gathered from a young woman with active celiac disease.

This clone was counted between two and nine times. This sequence joins TRBV6-5 and TRBJ1-4; maybe TRBD1 (6 bases). Trimming removed 5 bases from V and 7 bases from J, with 14 bases in between. CDR1 and CDR2 from the germline V gene are MNHEY and SVGAGI. The CDR3 loop spans 14 amino acids. The CDR3 DNA reads TGTGCCAGCAGTGAAGGACAGTACGGTGAAAAACTGTTTTTT. This encodes CASSEGQYGEKLFF.

There are a few counts of this clone. V is TRBV30 and J is TRBJ2-2; 10 bases agree with TRBD1. V shed 3 bases, J shed 6 bases, and the junction held 1 base outside the gene matches. This CDR3 comprises 13 residues. CDR1 and CDR2 (germline): GTSNPN, SVGIG (reference sequence). This CDR3 is CAWRTGGAGELFF. CDR3 sequence (DNA): TGTGCCTGGAGGACAGGGGGCGCCGGGGAGCTGTTTTTT.

The CDR3 here is CASSLSERVDTQYF. The CDR3 nucleotides read TGTGCCAGCAGCTTATCTGAGCGGGTAGATACGCAGTATTTT. The chain employs TRBV7-3 and TRBJ2-3, with a tentative D call TRBD2 (6 bases). Germline V gene lookup returns CDR1 SGHTA and CDR2 FQGTGA. The CDR3 extends over 14 amino acids. Trimming shortened V by 2 bases and J by 5 bases, and 11 bases separated the two germline ends.

The chain is built from TRBV5-1 and TRBJ1-3, with a tentative D call TRBD1 (5 bases). The CDR3 has 15 amino acids. Germline V CDR1 and CDR2: SGHRS, YFSETQ. The V end lost 0 bases, the J end lost 1 base, and 8 bases lay between the germline ends. CDR3 sequence reads: CASSLGSGSGNTIYF. As DNA, the CDR3 is TGCGCCAGCAGCTTGGGATCAGGGTCTGGAAACACCATATATTTT. Full variable domain (missing parts from reference TRBV5-1 and TRBJ1-3): KAGVTQTPRYLIKTRGQQVTLSCSPISGHRSVSWYQQTPGQGLQFLFEYFSETQRNKGNFPGRFSGRQFSNSRSEMNVSTLELGDSALYLCASSLGSGSGNTIYFGEGSWLTVV.

The chain combines TRBV6-6 with TRBJ2-1, with 7 bases lining up with TRBD2. V lost 6 bases, J lost 9 bases, and 11 bases stayed unmatched. This CDR3 spans 14 amino acids. Looked up from germline, CDR1 is MNHNY and CDR2 is SVGAGI (reference sequence). This CDR3 is CASSTGLGPGEQFF. CDR3 DNA sequence: TGTGCCAGCAGCACCGGACTAGGGCCTGGTGAGCAGTTCTTC.

This clone was picked up a small number of times. The sample has other DNA sequences that encode this CDR3 too. The chain employs TRBV18 and TRBJ1-2, with D tentatively TRBD1 (6 bases). Per the germline V gene, CDR1 is KGHSH and CDR2 is LQKENI. There are 13 residues in the CDR3. V was clipped by 6 bases and J by 3 bases, with 11 bases between them. The CDR3 region is CASSRGGDYGYTF. CDR3 bases: TGTGCCAGCTCCAGGGGAGGGGACTATGGCTACACCTTC.

The rearrangement uses TRBV2 and TRBJ1-2, with 10 bases lining up with TRBD1. After removal of 7 bases from V and 4 bases from J, the junction contained 9 bases not matched to a gene. Per germline, CDR1 SNHLY and CDR2 FYNNEI. There are 15 residues in the CDR3. DNA of the CDR3: TGTGCCAGCATAGTGGGACAGGGGTTGTCCTATGGCTACACCTTC. Translation gives CASIVGQGLSYGYTF.

The chain combines TRBV7-9 with TRBJ1-1, with D maybe TRBD1 (6 bases). Per the germline V gene, CDR1 is SEHNR and CDR2 is FQNEAQ (reference sequence). The germline V and J ends were trimmed by 1 base and 0 bases, with 6 bases remaining between them. The CDR3 has 14 residues. Here the CDR3 DNA reads TGTGCCAGCAGCTTAGGGGGGCTGAACACTGAAGCTTTCTTT. As protein: CASSLGGLNTEAFF.

A single count supports this clone. V gene TRBV27 combines with J gene TRBJ2-1, with D unclear. Trimming took 2 bases from V and 6 from J, leaving 20 bases between them. The CDR3 extends over 17 amino acids. CDR1 is MNHEY, CDR2 SMNVEV, per germline (reference sequence). The CDR3 reads CASSLSPRHSRFNEQFF. The CDR3 DNA reads as TGTGCCAGCAGTTTAAGCCCCCGGCACAGTCGGTTCAATGAGCAGTTCTTC.

The chain links TRBV5-1 to TRBJ1-2; 7 bases match TRBD1. Germline-derived CDR1 and CDR2 are SGHRS and YFSETQ. V shed 4 bases, J shed 5 bases, and the junction held 14 bases outside the gene matches. The CDR3 runs to 16 residues. CDR3 in DNA: TGCGCCAGCAGCCCGAACCAGGCCAGGGACAGATATGGCTACACCTTC. Translation: CASSPNQARDRYGYTF.

The J gene is TRBJ1-2, the V gene TRBV7-9, with 9 bases aligning to TRBD1. V shed 5 bases and J 6 bases; nucleotides not matched to a gene: 10. This CDR3 has 15 residues. The V gene's germline CDR1 is SEHNR and CDR2 FQNEAQ (reference sequence). The CDR3 region is CASSTRDRVVDGYTF. The CDR3 nucleotides are TGTGCCAGCAGCACAAGGGACAGGGTGGTGGATGGCTACACCTTC.

V gene TRBV28 combines with J gene TRBJ2-7; the match to TRBD1 covers 7 bases. The ends lost 5 bases at V and 2 bases at J; junction bases unmatched: 6. This CDR3 region has 14 residues. Germline V lookup: CDR1 MDHEN, CDR2 SYDVKM. CDR3 sequence: CASSQGDRAYEQYV. The CDR3 DNA reads as TGTGCCAGCAGTCAAGGGGACAGAGCCTACGAGCAGTACGTC.

CDR3 residues: CASSLWGQRNTEAFF. CDR3 nucleotide sequence: TGTGCCAGCAGCTTGTGGGGGCAAAGGAACACTGAAGCTTTCTTT. The chain is built from TRBV5-4 and TRBJ1-1, with a weak D call TRBD1 (6 bases). This CDR3 is 15 amino acids long. Germline assignment: CDR1 SGHNT and CDR2 YYREEE (reference sequence). The V gene lost 1 base and the J gene lost 1 base, with 11 bases spanning the gap.

This chain links TRBV15 with TRBJ1-4, with 9 bases aligning to TRBD1. V dropped 0 bases and J dropped 8; count of bases not matched to a gene: 10. The CDR3 contains 17 residues. Germline lookup yields CDR1 LNHNV and CDR2 YYDKDF (reference sequence). This CDR3 is CATSRDQSGTGMEKLFF. CDR3 DNA: TGTGCCACCAGCAGAGATCAGTCCGGGACAGGGATGGAAAAACTGTTTTTT.

This clone was observed a few times. This sample also contains other DNA sequences that code for the same CDR3. The CDR3 loop is CASSYSERGFTDTQYF. As DNA, the CDR3 is TGTGCCAGCAGTTACTCTGAGCGGGGCTTCACAGATACGCAGTATTTT. This sequence joins TRBV6-5 and TRBJ2-3, with 7 bases fitting TRBD2. The V and J ends lost 0 bases and 2 bases, in that order; junction bases with no gene match: 5. The CDR3 spans 16 residues. The V gene's germline CDR1 is MNHEY and CDR2 SVGAGI.

CDR3 coding DNA: TGTGCCAGCAGTTTATGGGGTCGTGACAGGGCTAGAAACACCATATATTTT. Translated: CASSLWGRDRARNTIYF. J is TRBJ1-3 and V is TRBV28; TRBD1 matches 7 bases. Unmatched junction bases numbered 10, after V lost 0 bases and J lost 5 bases. Germline lookup yields CDR1 MDHEN and CDR2 SYDVKM. There are 17 residues in the CDR3.

This sequence joins TRBV28 and TRBJ2-1; D is possibly TRBD1 (5 bases). This CDR3 region has 15 residues. Germline V gene lookup returns CDR1 MDHEN and CDR2 SYDVKM. The V and J ends lost 6 bases and 1 base respectively, with 13 bases between them. The CDR3 protein is CASRFKGLSYNEQFF. DNA for the CDR3: TGTGCCAGCAGGTTTAAGGGGCTTTCCTACAATGAGCAGTTCTTC.

The chain combines TRBV7-7 with TRBJ2-2, with 7 bases that match TRBD1. The junction had 3 bases not matched to a gene; V was cut back by 5 bases and J by 0 bases. The length of the CDR3 is 15 residues. CDR1 is SSHAT and CDR2 is FNYEAQ in the germline V gene (reference sequence). CDR3 sequence: CASSTGTANTGELFF. CDR3 bases: TGTGCCAGCAGCACTGGGACAGCGAACACCGGGGAGCTGTTTTTT.

This clone occurred a few times. This chain joins TRBV5-6 and TRBJ2-7; 7 bases are a match to TRBD2. The CDR3 runs 16 residues. Germline CDR1 SGHDT, CDR2 YYEEEE. Unmatched junction bases numbered 11, after V lost 0 bases and J lost 5 bases. CDR3 sequence (DNA): TGTGCCAGCAGCTTGGAGATATGGGGGGGATCCCACGAGCAGTACTTC. It yields the protein CASSLEIWGGSHEQYF.

The V call is TRBV11-2, the J call TRBJ1-1; D remains unclear. Germline assignment: CDR1 SGHAT and CDR2 FQNNGV. V was cut by 1 base and J by 2 bases, with 5 bases left in between. The CDR3 consists of 13 residues. CDR3 protein: CASSLGRNTEAFF. CDR3 nucleotide sequence: TGTGCCAGCAGCTTAGGCAGAAACACTGAAGCTTTCTTT.